This T cell receptor beta chain comes out of a study of T cell repertoires in cytomegalovirus infection. Regarding the study as a whole: HLA-C-restricted CMV-specific TCR beta clonotypes prevailed in the ex vivo response.

The CDR3 loop spans 16 amino acids. The V segment lost 3 bases and the J segment 6 bases; nucleotides outside the gene matches: 9. Per the germline V gene, CDR1 is SGHTA and CDR2 is FQGNSA. MiXCR, applied by TCRdb to the reads, yields one record per CDR3 protein. This sample carries 160,000 or so distinct CDR3 sequences, 15% to 20% of them seen once, and the ten largest clones take around a sixth. This clonotype came up many times. Its target is unknown. Specimen: CD8+ T cells from PBMCs. The receptor was derived from a human donor in good health (CMV status not recorded). Some clones in this sample may be carry-over from other donors' samples. The genes are TRBV7-2 and TRBJ2-2; 8 nucleotides agree with TRBD2. CDR3 loop: CASSLLTGGPAGELFF. The CDR3 DNA reads as TGTGCCAGCAGCTTGTTGACGGGAGGGCCCGCCGGGGAGCTGTTTTTT. Full variable domain (outside the CDR3, taken from reference TRBV7-2 and TRBJ2-2): GAGVSQSPSNKVTEKGKDVELRCDPISGHTALYWYRQSLGQGLEFLIYFQGNSAPDKSGLPSDRFSAERTGGSVSTLTIQRTQQEDSAVYLCASSLLTGGPAGELFFGEGSRLTVL.